The entry that follows covers one T cell receptor beta chain sequence. Assay: immunoSEQ multiplex PCR; the TCRdb copy retains only in-frame clones and omits some. The sample carries around 80,000 clones, around four fifths recorded once. CDR3 length: 14 residues. V lost 6 bases to trimming and J lost 3 bases, with 13 bases between them. Germline V gives CDR1 SGHTS, CDR2 YDEGEE. The sample comes from a study of T cell clones after liver transplantation. Across the whole study: As an antigen-independent comparator, third-party-reactive TCRbeta sequences came from pre-transplant mixed lymphocyte reactions.

Sequences were derived from CD4+ T cells from blood, sampled around 45 months after liver transplant. The chain is built from TRBV5-8 and TRBJ1-5; unclear D gene. The sequence came from a human patient who received a liver transplant. The graft donor may have given rise to some T cells. The CDR3 DNA reads TGTGCCAGCACCTCTCAGATTTTCAATCAGCCCCAGCATTTT. This translates into CASTSQIFNQPQHF.